One and the same sample provided the 24 T cell receptor beta chains below, sequenced in a study of blood T cell repertoires in COVID-19. The table came from immunoSEQ multiplex PCR; TCRdb's copy has only in-frame clones and leaves some out. Seen here are 140,000 or so clones, about four fifths observed once, and the top ten hold 3% to 4%. Sequenced material: PBMCs or T cells enriched from blood (not recorded which). The receptors originated from a woman aged 45-65 years with acute COVID-19.

This chain joins TRBV19 and TRBJ2-1, with a possible D match to TRBD2 (6 bases). Trimming left V 0 bases short and J 4 bases short, with 13 bases between. The CDR3 extends over 16 amino acids. Germline V CDR1 and CDR2: LNHDA, SQIVND (reference sequence). The DNA for the CDR3 is TGTGCCAGTAGTATAGATCGGGCGGGAACTTACAATGAGCAGTTCTTC. Amino acid sequence: CASSIDRAGTYNEQFF. Supplemented by reference TRBV19 and TRBJ2-1, the full variable domain reads DGGITQSPKYLFRKEGQNVTLSCEQNLNHDAMYWYRQDPGQGLRLIYYSQIVNDFQKGDIAEGYSVSREKKESFPLTVTSAQKNPTAFYLCASSIDRAGTYNEQFFGPGTRLTVL.

This chain joins TRBV2 and TRBJ2-2, with a weak D call TRBD1 (6 bases). The germline V gene encodes CDR1 SNHLY and CDR2 FYNNEI. With 3 bases removed from V and 4 bases from J, the gap between germline ends came to 18 bases. This CDR3 comprises 17 residues. The CDR3 DNA follows: TGTGCCAGCAGTGAGAGTCAGGGGTATTGGATCACCGGGGAGCTGTTTTTT. Protein: CASSESQGYWITGELFF. Variable domain in full (rest from reference TRBV2 and TRBJ2-2): EPEVTQTPSHQVTQMGQEVILRCVPISNHLYFYWYRQILGQKVEFLVSFYNNEISEKSEIFDDQFSVERPDGSNFTLKIRSTKLEDSAMYFCASSESQGYWITGELFFGEGSRLTVL.

This sequence joins TRBV4-1 and TRBJ1-1, with 9 bases aligning to TRBD1. The CDR3 length is 16 residues. CDR1 MGHRA and CDR2 YSYEKL come from the germline V gene. Losses at the gene ends were 4 bases for V and 5 bases for J; bases not matched to a gene: 11. The CDR3 nucleotides are TGCGCCAGCAGCCTCACGGGACAGGGTATTGGAACTGAAGCTTTCTTT. Protein: CASSLTGQGIGTEAFF.

This clone was observed a handful of times. This rearrangement joins TRBV5-5 to TRBJ2-2, with TRBD2 matching over 8 bases. V lost 4 bases, J lost 4 bases, and 9 bases stayed unmatched. Germline assignment: CDR1 SGHKS and CDR2 YYEKEE (reference sequence). The CDR3 consists of 16 residues. The CDR3: CASSVGLSGSTGELFF. DNA for the CDR3: TGTGCCAGCAGCGTGGGGCTAAGCGGGAGCACCGGGGAGCTGTTTTTT.

In DNA, the CDR3 is TGTGCCAGCAGCTTCCGGCCAGGATCAGATACGCAGTATTTT. Translation gives CASSFRPGSDTQYF. The chain joins TRBV11-3 to TRBJ2-3; D unclear. Germline V gene sequence: CDR1 SGHNT, CDR2 YENEEA. Trimming took off 3 bases at V and 4 bases at J, with 11 bases between the two ends. The CDR3 loop spans 14 amino acids.

V is TRBV6-5 and J is TRBJ1-5; TRBD1 agrees at 8 bases. Trimming took 5 bases from V and 4 from J; bases not matched to a gene: 7. The CDR3 loop spans 15 amino acids. The germline CDR1 and CDR2 sequences are MNHEY and SVGAGI. The chain's CDR3 is CASSRDRGGNQPQHF. The CDR3 region has the DNA TGTGCCAGCAGTCGTGACAGGGGAGGAAATCAGCCCCAGCATTTT.

The chain carries TRBV19 and TRBJ2-7, with TRBD2 as a possible D gene (6 bases). The V gene lost 4 bases and the J gene lost 0 bases, with 16 bases spanning the gap. The CDR3 is 16 residues long. Germline CDR1 reads LNHDA; CDR2 reads SQIVND (reference sequence). The CDR3 region has the DNA TGTGCCAGTAGTAATCAGGGAGGCTCCATCTCCTACGAGCAGTACTTC. Encoded protein: CASSNQGGSISYEQYF.

This clone was seen a few times. The chain employs TRBV5-6 and TRBJ1-2, with TRBD1 identical over 7 bases. The V gene end was trimmed by 6 bases and the J gene end by 8 bases; junction bases not matched to a gene: 7. The CDR3 is 12 residues long. The germline V gene has CDR1 SGHDT and CDR2 YYEEEE. The CDR3 DNA reads as TGTGCCAGCACAACAGGGGTGGACGGCTACACCTTC. This gives the protein CASTTGVDGYTF. The full variable domain, its missing parts supplied by reference TRBV5-6 and TRBJ1-2, is DAGVTQSPTHLIKTRGQQVTLRCSPKSGHDTVSWYQQALGQGPQFIFQYYEEEERQRGNFPDRFSGHQFPNYSSELNVNALLLGDSALYLCASTTGVDGYTFGSGTRLTVV.

The chain joins TRBV28 to TRBJ1-2; maybe TRBD1 (5 bases). Trimming left V 7 bases short and J 5 bases short, with 20 bases between. The CDR3 runs 15 residues. Germline CDR1 MDHEN, CDR2 SYDVKM. The CDR3 is CASNPPKGLGYGYTF. The CDR3 DNA reads as TGTGCCAGCAACCCCCCCAAGGGGTTAGGGTATGGCTACACCTTC.

This clone is medium-sized in the sample. The chain employs TRBV7-8 and TRBJ2-7; 8 bases match TRBD1. The J segment lost 0 bases and the V segment lost 0 bases, leaving 4 bases of the junction unmatched. Germline CDR1 reads SGHVS; CDR2 reads FQNEAQ. This CDR3 comprises 16 residues. The CDR3, as DNA: TGTGCCAGCAGCTTAGCCCGGGGACAGGTCTCCTACGAGCAGTACTTC. Encoded protein: CASSLARGQVSYEQYF.

Concerning this clone: A junction end diverges from the germline sequence, so it may reflect a read error. The rearrangement joins TRBV7-3 to TRBJ2-3, with D uncertain. The CDR3 is 13 residues long. Germline-derived CDR1 and CDR2 are SGHTA and FQGTGA. CDR3 bases: TGTGCCAGCAGTCAATTTGGAACAGATGCGCAGTATTTT. It yields the protein CASSQFGTDAQYF. Full variable domain (remainder filled in from reference TRBV7-3 and TRBJ2-3): GAGVSQTPSNKVTEKGKYVELRCDPISGHTALYWYRQSLGQGPEFLIYFQGTGAADDSGLPNDRFFAVRPEGSVSTLKIQRTERGDSAVYLCASSQFGTDAQYFGPGTRLTVL.

The chain uses TRBV7-9 and TRBJ2-1; 10 positions match TRBD2. There are 14 residues in the CDR3. Losses at the gene ends were 5 bases for V and 6 bases for J; bases not matched to a gene: 4. The germline CDR1 and CDR2 sequences are SEHNR and FQNEAQ (reference sequence). CDR3: CASSLSGGRNEQFF. Written as DNA, the CDR3 is TGTGCCAGCAGCCTTAGCGGGGGGCGCAATGAGCAGTTCTTC.

V is TRBV24-1 and J is TRBJ2-1, with a tentative D call TRBD2 (6 bases). The germline V gene has CDR1 KGHDR and CDR2 SFDVKD. Trimming removed 4 bases from V and 8 bases from J, with 11 bases in between. The CDR3 consists of 13 residues. The CDR3 spells CATSDRLVHEQFF. The CDR3 DNA reads as TGTGCCACCAGTGACAGACTAGTCCATGAGCAGTTCTTC.

The gene calls are TRBV15 and TRBJ2-3, with a possible D match to TRBD1 (6 bases). The CDR3 is 16 amino acids. Per the germline V gene, CDR1 is LNHNV and CDR2 is YYDKDF (reference sequence). The ends were cut back, 3 bases at V and 1 base at J, with 14 bases in the middle. CDR3 DNA sequence: TGTGCCACCAGCAGGACCGGACAGCTTCGCACAGATACGCAGTATTTT. Its translation is CATSRTGQLRTDTQYF.

The genes are TRBV7-2 and TRBJ2-2, with 14 bases aligning to TRBD2. With V trimmed by 3 bases and J by 3 bases, 6 bases remained unmatched. The germline CDR1 and CDR2 sequences are SGHTA and FQGNSA. This CDR3 contains 18 residues. The CDR3 is CASSLGTSGSRDTGELFF. In nucleotides, the CDR3 is TGTGCCAGCAGCTTGGGGACTAGCGGGAGCAGGGACACCGGGGAGCTGTTTTTT.

This chain joins TRBV5-1 and TRBJ2-1, with TRBD1 as a possible D gene (6 bases). V lost 4 bases and J 7 bases, leaving 24 bases between the germline ends. Germline CDR1 and CDR2: SGHRS and YFSETQ. The CDR3 loop spans 17 amino acids. CDR3 sequence: CASSATPPGHSSNEQFF. CDR3 nucleotide sequence: TGCGCCAGCAGCGCCACGCCGCCGGGACACAGTTCTAATGAGCAGTTCTTC.

This clone has a handful of counts. The chain links TRBV11-1 to TRBJ2-1, with 13 bases identical to TRBD2. The germline V gene encodes CDR1 SGHAT and CDR2 FQDESV (reference sequence). This CDR3 is 16 amino acids long. V gave up 5 bases and J gave up 5 bases; unmatched junction bases: 6. CDR3 sequence reads: CASSPEGLAGHNEQFF. The DNA of the CDR3 is TGTGCCAGCAGCCCCGAGGGACTAGCGGGACACAATGAGCAGTTCTTC.

This clone appeared a few times. CDR3 bases: TGCGCCAGCAGCCCCGCGGAGGGATTCGAAAAACTGTTTTTT. Translated, it gives CASSPAEGFEKLFF. V gene TRBV5-1 combines with J gene TRBJ1-4; D is ambiguous. This CDR3 is 14 amino acids long. Germline CDR1 reads SGHRS; CDR2 reads YFSETQ. Trimming took off 4 bases at V and 8 bases at J, with 15 bases between the two ends.

The rearrangement links TRBV21-1 to TRBJ2-2; no DNA check was done on the table's D call, TRBD2. TRBV21-1 is termed a pseudogene. CDR3 length: 13 residues. This chain's CDR3 is CASSKSETGELFF. As DNA, the CDR3 is TGTGCCAGCAGCAAATCGGAGACCGGGGAGCTGTTTTTT.

J is TRBJ2-1 and V is TRBV19; 14 bases fit TRBD2. This CDR3 is built from 15 residues. Germline V gives CDR1 LNHDA, CDR2 SQIVND (reference sequence). The V segment lost 7 bases and the J segment 4 bases; nucleotides outside the gene matches: 3. CDR3 residues: CASMGTSGSYNEQFF. The CDR3 DNA reads as TGTGCCAGTATGGGGACTAGCGGGAGTTACAATGAGCAGTTCTTC.

V gene TRBV7-9 combines with J gene TRBJ2-7; D is undetermined. This CDR3 comprises 14 residues. The V end lost 1 base, the J end lost 3 bases, and 10 bases lay between the germline ends. Germline-derived CDR1 and CDR2 are SEHNR and FQNEAQ (reference sequence). The CDR3 region is CASSLGAADYEQYF. In nucleotides, the CDR3 is TGTGCCAGCAGCTTAGGGGCCGCCGACTACGAGCAGTACTTC.

The genes are TRBV5-5 and TRBJ1-1; D remains unclear. This CDR3 spans 16 amino acids. Germline V gene sequence: CDR1 SGHKS, CDR2 YYEKEE (reference sequence). The V and J ends lost 4 bases and 1 base respectively, with 17 bases between them. The chain's CDR3 is CASSPRGRSANTEAFF. The CDR3 nucleotides read TGTGCCAGCAGCCCCCGAGGGAGAAGCGCGAACACTGAAGCTTTCTTT.

V gene TRBV29-1 combines with J gene TRBJ1-4; 7 bases match TRBD1. After removal of 4 bases from V and 8 bases from J, the junction contained 4 bases not matched to a gene. The CDR3 runs to 12 residues. Germline lookup yields CDR1 SQVTM and CDR2 ANQGSEA. The CDR3: CSVGGGGEKLFF. CDR3 nucleotide sequence: TGCAGCGTTGGAGGAGGGGGCGAAAAACTGTTTTTT.

J is TRBJ2-3 and V is TRBV19; 12 bases line up with TRBD2. The CDR3 consists of 16 residues. Germline V gene data show CDR1 as LNHDA and CDR2 as SQIVND (reference sequence). The V gene end was trimmed by 4 bases and the J gene end by 1 base; junction bases not matched to a gene: 3. CDR3 sequence reads: CASSTRLAGGTDTQYF. CDR3 coding DNA: TGTGCCAGTAGTACCAGACTAGCGGGGGGCACAGATACGCAGTATTTT.